Each of the 18 T cell receptor beta chains below was sequenced from the same sample in a study of blood T cell repertoires in COVID-19 (dated by TCRdb to about 2020). Receptors were amplified or captured by the immunoSEQ multiplex PCR assay. Drawn from immuneACCESS, this table holds only the in-frame rearrangements with V and J called that TCRdb kept. Clones are partly lost; checked studies trace under half to an unresolved V gene and leave the rest unexplained. In all, the sample holds 250,000 to 300,000 clones, and roughly nine tenths of those were seen once. 9.5% to 15% of the sample is held by the ten biggest clonotypes. Material for sequencing was peripheral blood. These receptors all come from a woman in her twenties or thirties with COVID-19, enrolled during active disease.

This rearrangement joins TRBV7-9 to TRBJ2-7; 8 bases match TRBD2. The CDR3 totals 15 residues. Per the germline V gene, CDR1 is SEHNR and CDR2 is FQNEAQ (reference sequence). Unmatched junction bases numbered 6, after V lost 4 bases and J lost 1 base. The CDR3 coding sequence is TGTGCCAGCAGCTATCGGGGGGGCCTGTCCTACGAGCAGTACTTC. Protein product: CASSYRGGLSYEQYF.

CDR3 residues: CASSPPSINEQFF. CDR3 nucleotides: TGTGCCAGCTCACCACCTAGCATCAATGAGCAGTTCTTC. The genes are TRBV18 and TRBJ2-1, with D unresolved. Trimming shortened V by 0 bases and J by 6 bases, and 6 bases separated the two germline ends. Germline CDR1 reads KGHSH; CDR2 reads LQKENI. The CDR3 runs 13 residues.

This clone has a single count. The V call is TRBV7-2, the J call TRBJ2-1; 10 bases align to TRBD2. This CDR3 comprises 16 residues. V was pared by 1 base and J by 3 bases, with 3 bases of the junction left unmatched. Germline loops: CDR1 SGHTA, CDR2 FQGNSA. In DNA, the CDR3 is TGTGCCAGCAGCTTAGTTCTAGCGGGGGTCTACAATGAGCAGTTCTTC. Translation: CASSLVLAGVYNEQFF.

This clone was detected once. The chain uses TRBV7-9 and TRBJ2-1; 10 bases are shared with TRBD1. V lost 4 bases to trimming and J lost 4 bases; unmatched junction nucleotides: 4. The CDR3 contains 15 residues. Germline V CDR1 and CDR2: SEHNR, FQNEAQ (reference sequence). DNA for the CDR3: TGTGCCAGCAGCTACCGGGACAGGGGATACAATGAGCAGTTCTTC. Encoded protein: CASSYRDRGYNEQFF.

This rearrangement joins TRBV9 to TRBJ1-2, with D possibly matching TRBD1 (6 bases). Germline assignment: CDR1 SGDLS and CDR2 YYNGEE. CDR3 length: 15 residues. V was cut by 0 bases and J by 0 bases, with 9 bases left in between. The CDR3 region has the DNA TGTGCCAGCAGCGTAGCACAGGGCGCTAACTATGGCTACACCTTC. This gives the protein CASSVAQGANYGYTF.

As regards this clone: This may arise from a read error, as a much more abundant clone is one base away. V gene TRBV5-1 combines with J gene TRBJ1-1; D remains unclear. The length of the CDR3 is 14 residues. V lost 0 bases and J lost 1, with 7 bases in between. Germline V gene sequence: CDR1 SGHRS, CDR2 YFSETQ. The CDR3 bases are TGCGCCAGCAGCTTGGGGTCAGGGAACACTGAAGCTTTCTTT. Protein sequence: CASSLGSGNTEAFF. Full variable domain (rest looked up from reference TRBV5-1 and TRBJ1-1): KAGVTQTPRYLIKTRGQQVTLSCSPISGHRSVSWYQQTPGQGLQFLFEYFSETQRNKGNFPGRFSGRQFSNSRSEMNVSTLELGDSALYLCASSLGSGNTEAFFGQGTRLTVV.

The chain couples TRBV13 to TRBJ2-7; no clear D. V lost 4 bases and J lost 3, with 4 bases in between. The CDR3 totals 11 residues. Germline CDR1 PRHDT, CDR2 FYEKMQ (reference sequence). The CDR3 DNA reads as TGTGCCAGCAGCTCACACTACGAGCAGTACTTC. It yields the protein CASSSHYEQYF.

V and J are TRBV28 and TRBJ1-1; D remains ambiguous. V lost 4 bases, J lost 5 bases, and 17 bases lay in between. Per the germline V gene, CDR1 is MDHEN and CDR2 is SYDVKM. The CDR3 has 15 amino acids. The CDR3 loop reads CASSSLAQRWTEAFF. CDR3 bases: TGTGCCAGCAGTTCACTCGCACAGCGGTGGACTGAAGCTTTCTTT.

The chain employs TRBV5-1 and TRBJ1-1; 7 bases line up with TRBD1. V was pared by 4 bases and J by 0 bases, with 12 bases of the junction left unmatched. The CDR3 spans 17 residues. The germline V gene encodes CDR1 SGHRS and CDR2 YFSETQ. The CDR3 bases are TGCGCCAGCAGCGAGTACGGGACAGCTATCATGAACACTGAAGCTTTCTTT. This codes for CASSEYGTAIMNTEAFF.

The chain has TRBV5-1 and TRBJ2-7, with D perhaps TRBD2 (5 bases). CDR1 is SGHRS and CDR2 is YFSETQ in the germline V gene. V lost 4 bases, J lost 4 bases, and 18 bases lay in between. The CDR3 is 15 amino acids. The CDR3 DNA reads TGCGCCAGCAGCCCGGGGTCACCGTCAGGATACGAGCAGTACTTC. Its translation is CASSPGSPSGYEQYF.

The chain joins TRBV18 to TRBJ2-3; the D gene is possibly TRBD2 (6 bases). V was clipped by 2 bases and J by 1 base, with 13 bases between them. Germline loops: CDR1 KGHSH, CDR2 LQKENI. CDR3 length: 16 residues. The CDR3 loop reads CASSPSDASGTDTQYF. CDR3 nucleotides: TGTGCCAGCTCACCATCTGACGCTAGCGGCACAGATACGCAGTATTTT.

The chain joins TRBV5-6 to TRBJ2-7; D may be TRBD1 (5 bases). V shed 2 bases and J shed 7 bases, with 10 bases lying between them. The CDR3 runs 12 residues. CDR1 is SGHDT and CDR2 is YYEEEE in the germline V gene. The DNA for the CDR3 is TGTGCCAGCAGCTTTCAGGGATGGGAGCAGTACTTC. It codes for CASSFQGWEQYF.

CDR3 sequence: CASSEKLLSNQPQHF. CDR3 nucleotides: TGTGCCAGCAGTGAAAAGCTACTCAGCAATCAGCCCCAGCATTTT. The chain links TRBV2 to TRBJ1-5; D remains ambiguous. CDR1 and CDR2 (germline): SNHLY, FYNNEI. The V gene lost 2 bases and the J gene lost 1 base, with 9 bases spanning the gap. The CDR3 is 15 amino acids. Full variable domain (remainder filled in from reference TRBV2 and TRBJ1-5): EPEVTQTPSHQVTQMGQEVILRCVPISNHLYFYWYRQILGQKVEFLVSFYNNEISEKSEIFDDQFSVERPDGSNFTLKIRSTKLEDSAMYFCASSEKLLSNQPQHFGDGTRLSIL.

The V call is TRBV5-6, the J call TRBJ2-2; the match to TRBD1 covers 7 bases. Germline CDR1 and CDR2: SGHDT and YYEEEE. The CDR3 totals 15 residues. Trimming took 0 bases from V and 3 from J; bases not matched to a gene: 2. The CDR3 DNA sequence: TGTGCCAGCAGCTTGGTAGGGGGCTACACCGGGGAGCTGTTTTTT. This sequence encodes CASSLVGGYTGELFF. The whole variable domain, filled in from reference TRBV5-6 and TRBJ2-2, reads DAGVTQSPTHLIKTRGQQVTLRCSPKSGHDTVSWYQQALGQGPQFIFQYYEEEERQRGNFPDRFSGHQFPNYSSELNVNALLLGDSALYLCASSLVGGYTGELFFGEGSRLTVL.

The chain has TRBV6-4 and TRBJ2-1, with TRBD1 matching 7 bases. Trimming cost V 4 bases and J 9 bases; bases outside gene matches: 6. CDR1 is MRHNA, CDR2 SNTAGT, per germline. The CDR3 totals 13 residues. CDR3: CASSGQGQGEQFF. The CDR3 region has the DNA TGTGCCAGCAGTGGACAGGGACAAGGTGAGCAGTTCTTC.

This rearrangement joins TRBV4-1 to TRBJ2-1, with D possibly TRBD1 on 5 matching bases. Germline V lookup: CDR1 MGHRA, CDR2 YSYEKL. V was pared by 0 bases and J by 8 bases, with 8 bases between. The CDR3 length is 13 residues. CDR3 in amino acids: CASSQDVRDEQFF. In DNA, the CDR3 is TGCGCCAGCAGCCAAGATGTCAGGGATGAGCAGTTCTTC.

A few counts support this clone. The V call is TRBV11-2, the J call TRBJ2-1, with TRBD2 identical over 7 bases. V was clipped by 3 bases and J by 2 bases; unmatched bases: 4. Per the germline V gene, CDR1 is SGHAT and CDR2 is FQNNGV. The CDR3 length is 15 residues. CDR3 region: CASSFTGTTYNEQFF. The CDR3 region has the DNA TGTGCCAGCAGCTTCACGGGGACTACCTACAATGAGCAGTTCTTC.

This clone was picked up one time. The chain has TRBV19 and TRBJ1-1; D remains ambiguous. Germline CDR1 reads LNHDA; CDR2 reads SQIVND (reference sequence). V was pared by 3 bases and J by 3 bases, with 11 bases between. CDR3 size: 14 residues. The CDR3 protein is CASSMGSSHTEAFF. The CDR3 DNA reads as TGTGCCAGTAGTATGGGCAGCAGCCACACTGAAGCTTTCTTT.